This TCR beta chain was identified during a study of cytomegalovirus exposure and HLA in healthy donors. Study-wide background: T cells numbering about 179 million yielded more than 95 million unique TCR beta sequences in an earlier analysis.

CDR1 is SGHNT and CDR2 is YYREEE in the germline V gene (reference sequence). The CDR3 spans 16 residues. Germline trimming cut 5 bases from V and 1 base from J; bases unmatched to any gene: 10. Researchers ran the PCR with 60 Vbeta and 13 Jbeta primers. Repertoires were generated with immunoSEQ multiplex PCR, while TCRdb's copy carries only in-frame clones and drops some. Among 90,000 to 120,000 clones, under 80% were seen once, and the ten largest hold around 5%. This clone occurred a few times. The antigen remains undetermined. General study points: In a later analysis, TCR beta V- and J-gene trimming was associated with a missense DCLRE1C variant. A later analysis showed that HLA-associated TCR beta chains had undergone more clonal expansion than equally common others. Serostatus for CMV was the only available immune exposure information.

The sequenced material came from PBMCs. The chain has TRBV5-4 and TRBJ2-3; 7 nucleotides agree with TRBD2. This clonotype was obtained from a woman younger than 35 in good health and CMV-seropositive. CDR3 protein: CASSPGGGAGTDTQYF. The DNA for the CDR3 is TGTGCCAGCAGTCCCGGGGGAGGGGCGGGCACAGATACGCAGTATTTT.